The clone carrying this T cell receptor (beta chain) showed up just a few times. Since a much larger clone is just one base distant, this may be a read error. The data originate from a study of molecular identifiers for immune sequencing clone quantification. TCRdb re-analysed the PCR reads in MiXCR, keeping a single row per CDR3 protein. The top ten hold approximately 1.5% of the sample, which has about 70,000 distinct CDR3 sequences, over 15% seen once. In germline, CDR1 is MNHNS, CDR2 SASEGT. This CDR3 is built from 14 residues. V dropped 2 bases and J dropped 3 bases, with 8 bases sitting between them.

This clonotype was sampled from a human donor in good health. Some libraries in this study had Jurkat cell RNA spiked in. The chain couples TRBV6-1 to TRBJ1-5; D is uncertain. Sample: naive CD8+ T cells from blood, with Jurkat cell RNA spiked in. Subset given: FACS-sorted CD8+CD4-CCR7+CD45RA+ naive T cells. CDR3 coding DNA: TGTGCCAGCAGTGAATACATGGACAATCAGCCCCAGCATTTT. Its protein is CASSEYMDNQPQHF.